This TCR beta chain was identified in a study of cytomegalovirus exposure and HLA in healthy donors. At the level of the study: A prior study identified 117 million unique TCR beta sequences from 150 million to 200 million T cells.

The CDR3 covers 15 residues. V shed 0 bases and J shed 0 bases, with 7 bases lying between them. Germline V gene data show CDR1 as SGHDT and CDR2 as YYEEEE. 60 Vbeta and 13 Jbeta primers were used in PCR. Method: immunoSEQ multiplex PCR; TCRdb's copy keeps in-frame clones and lacks some. The table has roughly 120,000 clones, more than 70% seen once. Concerning this clone: Antigen specificity is unknown.

Overall study results and limits: The study recorded about 160 TCR beta chains that were cytomegalovirus-associated.

The specimen was PBMCs. The genes are TRBV5-6 and TRBJ1-5; D call uncertain. The origin of this receptor is a man between 50 and 59 years old in good health and CMV-seropositive. In DNA, the CDR3 is TGTGCCAGCAGCTTGGGCAGCGTTAGCAATCAGCCCCAGCATTTT. This translates into CASSLGSVSNQPQHF.